The 7 T cell receptor beta chains reported below all come from one sample, sequenced in a study of blood T cell repertoires in COVID-19. Sequencing was performed with immunoSEQ multiplex PCR; in TCRdb, only in-frame clones are kept and a portion is missing. The sample yields about 240,000 clones, about 80% seen once. What was sequenced was peripheral blood. These receptors were collected from an elderly woman with acute or convalescent COVID-19.

The chain joins TRBV2 to TRBJ1-4; 10 nucleotides line up with TRBD1. CDR3 length equals 14 residues. CDR1 is SNHLY, CDR2 FYNNEI, per germline. Trimming at V came to 10 bases and at J to 6 bases, leaving 8 bases not matched to a gene. This chain's CDR3 is CATLAGTGDEKLFF. CDR3 DNA sequence: TGTGCCACCCTAGCCGGGACAGGGGATGAAAAACTGTTTTTT.

V gene TRBV5-1 combines with J gene TRBJ2-2; 10 nucleotides match TRBD1. This CDR3 spans 16 amino acids. V was clipped by 3 bases and J by 5 bases; unmatched bases: 7. Germline V gives CDR1 SGHRS, CDR2 YFSETQ. CDR3 sequence (DNA): TGCGCCAGCAGCTGGACGGGACAGGGGAAAACCGGGGAGCTGTTTTTT. It yields the protein CASSWTGQGKTGELFF.

The rearrangement uses TRBV3-1 (or the pseudogene TRBV3-2) and TRBJ1-6; D is perhaps TRBD1 (6 bases). The CDR3 contains 16 residues. Trimming took 4 bases from V and 4 from J, leaving 14 bases between them. Germline-derived CDR1 and CDR2 are LGHDT and YNNKEL (reference sequence). The CDR3 coding sequence is TGTGCCAGCAGCCTAGCACAGGGCAGGTATAATTCACCCCTCCACTTT. This encodes CASSLAQGRYNSPLHF.

The rearrangement joins TRBV2 to TRBJ1-2, with 7 bases that match TRBD1. Trimming removed 0 bases from V and 4 bases from J; junction bases left unmatched: 2. Germline CDR1 and CDR2: SNHLY and FYNNEI. The CDR3 sequence is 14 residues long. The CDR3: CASSEASGGYGYTF. The DNA of the CDR3 is TGTGCCAGCAGTGAAGCCTCAGGGGGCTATGGCTACACCTTC.

The V and J genes are TRBV7-2 and TRBJ1-5; 9 bases agree with TRBD1. Germline assignment: CDR1 SGHTA and CDR2 FQGNSA. The CDR3 has 16 residues. V shed 6 bases and J 5 bases; nucleotides not matched to a gene: 11. The CDR3 DNA sequence: TGTGCCAGCAGATCCGAGGAACAGGGGGCTTATCAGCCCCAGCATTTT. Protein product: CASRSEEQGAYQPQHF.

The chain is built from TRBV3-1 (or the pseudogene TRBV3-2) and TRBJ1-5; the match to TRBD1 covers 9 bases. The CDR3 sequence is 15 residues long. With V trimmed by 5 bases and J by 2 bases, 4 bases remained unmatched. The germline CDR1 and CDR2 sequences are LGHDT and YNNKEL (reference sequence). In DNA, the CDR3 is TGTGCCAGCAGCGGGACAGGGTCTGGCAATCAGCCCCAGCATTTT. Its protein product is CASSGTGSGNQPQHF.

This clone has just one count. The chain uses TRBV11-2 and TRBJ2-7, with D perhaps TRBD1 (5 bases). V lost 5 bases to trimming and J lost 2 bases, with 7 bases between them. Germline values: CDR1 SGHAT, CDR2 FQNNGV. The CDR3 is made up of 12 amino acids. CDR3 nucleotides: TGTGCCAGCAGCGAGACAGCCTACGAGCAGTACTTC. Translated: CASSETAYEQYF. Looking up the rest from reference TRBV11-2 and TRBJ2-7 gives the full variable domain: EAGVAQSPRYKIIEKRQSVAFWCNPISGHATLYWYQQILGQGPKLLIQFQNNGVVDDSQLPKDRFSAERLKGVDSTLKIQPAKLEDSAVYLCASSETAYEQYFGPGTRLTVT.